The 16 T cell receptor beta chains below all came from one sample that was sequenced in a study of cytomegalovirus exposure and HLA in healthy donors. PCR used 60 Vbeta primers and 13 Jbeta primers. The repertoire was sequenced with immunoSEQ multiplex PCR; TCRdb's copy has only in-frame clones and lacks some. This repertoire includes some 110,000 clones. The material sequenced was PBMCs. The receptors come from a young man in good health and CMV-seronegative.

This chain uses TRBV25-1 with TRBJ1-2, with a possible D match to TRBD1 (6 bases). The CDR3 is 16 amino acids. Trimming pared 2 bases from V and 0 bases from J, leaving 13 bases between. Germline CDR1 is MGHDK and CDR2 is SYGVNS. CDR3 in amino acids: CASSEAGALANYGYTF. CDR3 DNA sequence: TGTGCCAGCAGTGAAGCAGGGGCCCTTGCTAACTATGGCTACACCTTC.

With regard to this clone: The junction departs from germline at one end; a sequencing error may be responsible. The rearrangement uses TRBV11-3 and TRBJ2-1; D may be TRBD2 (6 bases). Germline lookup yields CDR1 SGHNT and CDR2 YENEEA. The CDR3 spans 15 residues. The CDR3 loop reads CASSLLGLSNNEQFF. The CDR3 DNA is TGTGCCAGCAGCTTATTGGGACTCTCCAACAATGAGCAGTTCTTC.

The chain combines TRBV27 with TRBJ2-5; D call uncertain. With 2 bases removed from V and 5 bases from J, the gap between germline ends came to 6 bases. CDR1 is MNHEY and CDR2 is SMNVEV in the germline V gene (reference sequence). This CDR3 has 12 residues. In DNA form, the CDR3 reads TGTGCCAGCAGTTTAGACGGGGAGACCCAGTACTTC. It translates to CASSLDGETQYF.

The CDR3 protein is CASSLGTTNTEAFF. The DNA of the CDR3 is TGTGCCAGCAGTCTTGGGACAACGAACACTGAAGCTTTCTTT. The chain couples TRBV28 to TRBJ1-1; tentatively, D is TRBD1 (6 bases). Germline CDR1 is MDHEN and CDR2 is SYDVKM. The V gene lost 5 bases and the J gene lost 1 base, with 11 bases spanning the gap. The CDR3 has 14 residues.

CDR3 bases: TGTGCCAGCAGCGTAGGTCCGCAAGAGACCCAGTACTTC. Translation: CASSVGPQETQYF. V gene TRBV9 combines with J gene TRBJ2-5; the D is unclear. Germline V gives CDR1 SGDLS, CDR2 YYNGEE. This CDR3 region has 13 residues. V dropped 0 bases and J dropped 2 bases, with 5 bases sitting between them.

Notes on this clone: Within the sample, other DNA sequences also encode this same CDR3. This chain uses TRBV5-6 with TRBJ1-5; the D gene is possibly TRBD1 (5 bases). The V end was cut by 4 bases, the J end by 7 bases, with 15 bases between. The CDR3 is 14 residues long. From germline, CDR1 is SGHDT and CDR2 YYEEEE. For the CDR3, the DNA is TGTGCCAGCAGCCTCACAGGAGTTGGACAGCCCCAGCATTTT. Its protein is CASSLTGVGQPQHF.

The V and J genes are TRBV6-1 and TRBJ2-2, with 8 bases fitting TRBD1. This CDR3 contains 15 residues. The V gene's germline CDR1 is MNHNS and CDR2 SASEGT. V gave up 7 bases and J gave up 5 bases; unmatched junction bases: 9. Here the CDR3 reads CASKMDREWTGELFF. The CDR3 DNA follows: TGTGCCAGCAAAATGGACAGGGAGTGGACCGGGGAGCTGTTTTTT.

The chain uses TRBV4-3 and TRBJ2-5, with D perhaps matching TRBD2 (6 bases). Trimming took off 3 bases at V and 3 bases at J, with 20 bases between the two ends. The V gene's germline CDR1 is LGHNA and CDR2 YSLEER. The CDR3 is made up of 17 amino acids. The chain's CDR3 is CASSHLGQVSGEETQYF. The CDR3 coding sequence is TGCGCCAGCAGCCATCTTGGGCAGGTTTCGGGGGAAGAGACCCAGTACTTC.

The chain links TRBV7-2 to TRBJ2-7; 11 bases agree with TRBD2. Trimming at V came to 2 bases and at J to 0 bases, leaving 9 bases not matched to a gene. Looked up from germline, CDR1 is SGHTA and CDR2 is FQGNSA. The CDR3 sequence is 18 residues long. The CDR3 spells CASSLRSSGGTDSYEQYF. The CDR3 bases are TGTGCCAGCAGCTTACGTTCTAGCGGGGGGACGGACTCCTACGAGCAGTACTTC.

V gene TRBV6-5 combines with J gene TRBJ1-5; weak D call: TRBD1 (5 bases). The germline CDR1 and CDR2 sequences are MNHEY and SVGAGI. V lost 5 bases, J lost 5 bases, and 16 bases lay in between. CDR3 size: 15 residues. As DNA, the CDR3 is TGTGCCAGCAGTCTCCCAGGGCAGGGTGATCAGCCCCAGCATTTT. Protein: CASSLPGQGDQPQHF.

V is TRBV5-5 and J is TRBJ2-5; D not resolved. CDR3 length: 12 amino acids. The V gene lost 0 bases and the J gene lost 5 bases, with 5 bases spanning the gap. Per the germline V gene, CDR1 is SGHKS and CDR2 is YYEKEE (reference sequence). CDR3 DNA: TGTGCCAGCAGCTTGGCCCGGGAGACCCAGTACTTC. It specifies CASSLARETQYF.

The genes are TRBV29-1 and TRBJ1-3; D remains ambiguous. The V end lost 6 bases, the J end lost 0 bases, and 9 bases lay between the germline ends. Germline V gene data show CDR1 as SQVTM and CDR2 as ANQGSEA. This CDR3 is built from 13 residues. CDR3 DNA sequence: TGCAGCGTCGGCGGGATCTCTGGAAACACCATATATTTT. This sequence encodes CSVGGISGNTIYF.

The V and J genes are TRBV5-1 and TRBJ1-2; 8 nucleotides agree with TRBD1. The J segment lost 1 base and the V segment lost 0 bases, leaving 8 bases of the junction unmatched. Per germline, CDR1 SGHRS and CDR2 YFSETQ. This CDR3 region has 17 residues. DNA of the CDR3: TGCGCCAGCAGCTTGGAACCGGGACAGGCACTTAACTATGGCTACACCTTC. Translated: CASSLEPGQALNYGYTF.

The DNA for the CDR3 is TGTGCCAGCAGCCCTTGGGACACCTCGAACACCGGGGAGCTGTTTTTT. This sequence encodes CASSPWDTSNTGELFF. This chain links TRBV9 with TRBJ2-2, with a possible D match to TRBD1 (6 bases). Germline V gene sequence: CDR1 SGDLS, CDR2 YYNGEE. The CDR3 loop spans 16 amino acids. Trimming stripped 4 bases from V and 0 bases from J, with 13 bases between. The variable domain in full, with the rest retrieved from reference TRBV9 and TRBJ2-2, is DSGVTQTPKHLITATGQRVTLRCSPRSGDLSVYWYQQSLDQGLQFLIQYYNGEERAKGNILERFSAQQFPDLHSELNLSSLELGDSALYFCASSPWDTSNTGELFFGEGSRLTVL.

The chain couples TRBV27 to TRBJ1-2; 10 bases line up with TRBD1. Germline V gene lookup returns CDR1 MNHEY and CDR2 SMNVEV (reference sequence). The CDR3 has 16 amino acids. Trimming at V came to 4 bases and at J to 7 bases, leaving 12 bases not matched to a gene. The CDR3 spells CASSSLSPDRGFGYTF. CDR3 bases: TGTGCCAGCAGTTCCCTCTCTCCGGACAGGGGGTTTGGCTACACCTTC.

CDR3 bases: TGTGCCACTACTAATGGCCAGGGGATATACAATGAGCAGTTCTTC. Translated: CATTNGQGIYNEQFF. The chain has TRBV6-5 and TRBJ2-1, with D possibly matching TRBD1 (6 bases). Germline V CDR1 and CDR2: MNHEY, SVGAGI. The V end was cut by 10 bases, the J end by 4 bases, with 20 bases between. The CDR3 contains 15 residues.